This TCR beta chain was sequenced during a study of cytomegalovirus exposure and HLA in healthy donors. The germline V gene has CDR1 SQVTM and CDR2 ANQGSEA. The CDR3 runs 12 residues. Study findings and constraints: Cytomegalovirus status was reportedly diagnosed by the classifier with high sensitivity and specificity. There were under 200 TCR beta chains listed as cytomegalovirus-associated. The likely origin of a cluster of highly shared sequence variants was a sequencing artifact. A missense variant in DCLRE1C was later tied to TCR beta V- and J-gene trimming.

PCR involved 60 Vbeta and 13 Jbeta primers. Sequencing was performed with immunoSEQ multiplex PCR; in TCRdb, only in-frame clones are kept and a portion is missing. The repertoire includes 90,000 to 120,000 clones, roughly 70% of them detected once, and roughly 15% sits in the top ten. This clone was observed a few times. Its antigen is currently unknown. The material sequenced was PBMCs. The TCR comes from a middle-aged woman in good health and CMV-seropositive. V gene TRBV29-1 combines with J gene TRBJ1-5; a weak D match, TRBD1 (6 bases). In nucleotides, the CDR3 is TGCACCCAAGGACAGTACAATCAGCCCCAGCATTTT. Its protein is CTQGQYNQPQHF.